This is a list of T cell receptor beta chains from one sample in a study of regulatory T cells in long-lasting Graves disease. TCRdb re-analysed the multiplex PCR reads in MiXCR, keeping a single row per CDR3 protein. The sample lists approximately 210,000 distinct CDR3 sequences, about 17% occurring once. This sample comprised peripheral blood mononuclear cells (PBMCs), obtained at new diagnosis, from a patient treated with antithyroid drugs. The receptors come from a female donor with Graves disease. CDR3s leave out the opening cysteine and the closing phenylalanine or tryptophan. Clone size is stated in some rows and not others, as once, few, many or a class when expanded.

v_gene	abundance	j_gene	CDR3aa
TRBV24-1	many	TRBJ1-5	ATSDFRGQPQH
TRBV4-1	NA	TRBJ2-7	ASRRETGTVPYEQY
TRBV3-1	many	TRBJ1-5	ASSRQGARQPQH
TRBV12-3/TRBV12-4	many	TRBJ2-5	ASSSLFQVETQY
TRBV5-5	many	TRBJ2-2	ASSLSAGRNGELF
TRBV29-1	NA	TRBJ1-1	SVIVQNTEAF
TRBV7-9	many	TRBJ2-7	ASSSSSGGYEQY
TRBV6-1	NA	TRBJ2-7	ASTRGHSYEQY
TRBV20-1	many	TRBJ2-4	SAQGGGNIQY
TRBV15	many	TRBJ1-5	ATSRVVGGQPQH
TRBV12-3/TRBV12-4	few	TRBJ1-5	VSSLSSNQPQH
TRBV7-2	many	TRBJ2-7	ASSLWTGDEQY
TRBV7-2	few	TRBJ2-1	ASSLEREASNNEQF
TRBV20-1	many	TRBJ2-5	SASGEETQY
TRBV7-9	many	TRBJ1-1	ASSLASEAF
TRBV15	many	TRBJ2-1	ATAGTGGWNEQF
TRBV20-1	many	TRBJ2-3	SASPWRDSSTDTQY
TRBV25-1	NA	TRBJ2-3	ASSTKGTSGSWDTQY
TRBV20-1	many	TRBJ2-5	SAKETPPRGEETQY
TRBV11-3	many	TRBJ2-1	ASSTPGYNEQF
TRBV30	many	TRBJ2-7	AWSQRGASYEQY
TRBV5-4	NA	TRBJ1-2	ASSLDRNIYGYT
TRBV18	few	TRBJ2-2	ASSNIPNTGELF
TRBV6-2/TRBV6-3	few	TRBJ1-5	ASSYRGYGNQPQH
TRBV9	few	NA	ASSVEVTSDYNEQF
TRBV11-2	NA	TRBJ2-5	ASSLAGRYNEQY
TRBV4-1	NA	TRBJ2-3	ASSQPGGLAGKY
TRBV19	NA	TRBJ2-7	ASSSQGGYEQY
TRBV30	many	TRBJ2-3	AWRWGTDTQY
TRBV2	few	TRBJ2-5	ASRNRGTETQY
TRBV5-6	few	TRBJ2-7	ASSLIGQTYEQY
TRBV7-3	many	TRBJ1-6	ASSLTGAHVAPLH
TRBV2	NA	TRBJ1-1	ASSVTGFDTEAS
TRBV15	many	TRBJ2-1	ATSRDRGSRVGAQF
TRBV3-1	many	TRBJ2-2	ASSQGTGTGELF
TRBV28	many	TRBJ1-1	ASSYAAAPEAF
TRBV20-1	many	TRBJ2-7	SASRPEYEQY
TRBV27	many	TRBJ1-1	ASTLHVPTGNTEAF
TRBV20-1	many	TRBJ2-7	SARERAPRAIAYYEQY
TRBV28	many	TRBJ2-2	ASSIMGLAITTGELF
TRBV20-1	few	TRBJ2-1	SGYSGRRQGGEQF
TRBV4-3	many	TRBJ2-7	ASSQETSGRTEQY
TRBV19	NA	TRBJ2-7	ASSIVGYYEQY
TRBV4-3	NA	TRBJ1-3	ASSRTRDSGNTIY
TRBV20-1	NA	TRBJ2-7	SALSSSGRNDEQY
TRBV5-1	many	TRBJ1-1	ASSPQPQGAEAF
TRBV28	many	TRBJ2-1	ASSTSHPLASGAYNEQF
TRBV29-1	few	TRBJ2-2	SVEGGAKNTGELF